Listed below are T cell receptor beta chains from one sample, sequenced in a study of T cells in Graves' hyperthyroidism and ophthalmopathy. TCRdb ran MiXCR on the multiplex PCR reads and lists one entry per CDR3 protein. The sample yields about 500,000 distinct CDR3 sequences, about 16% seen once. The material sequenced was blood. The origin of the receptors is a woman aged 25 to 39 with Graves' ophthalmopathy. Both conserved end residues are part of each CDR3. Each record gives: D gene, clone size, J gene, V gene, CDR3 DNA, CDR3 protein. D genes are given only for firm matches. Where a row states a size, it is once, few, many or the class of an expanded clone; other rows omit it.

TRBD2	NA	TRBJ2-2	TRBV12-3/TRBV12-4	TGTGCCAGCACTCTTTGGCGGGGGTACACCGGGGAGCTGTTTTTT	CASTLWRGYTGELFF
NA	many	TRBJ2-1	TRBV3-1	TGTGCCAGCAGCCAAGATCGTCGGCAGGGGGGAGGTGATGAGCAGTTCTTC	CASSQDRRQGGGDEQFF
NA	many	TRBJ2-5	TRBV29-1	TGCAGCGTGGCAGGGGAGCTGAAAGAGACCCAGTACTTC	CSVAGELKETQYF
NA	many	TRBJ1-4	TRBV5-1	TGCGCCAGCAGCCCGGATCTTGAAAAACTGTTTTTT	CASSPDLEKLFF
TRBD2	NA	TRBJ2-3	TRBV6-2/TRBV6-3	TGTGCCAGCACCGAATATGGCGGGAGATACACAGATACGCAGTATTTT	CASTEYGGRYTDTQYF
NA	NA	TRBJ1-3	TRBV7-8	TGTGCCAGCAGCTTCAGGGGAGGAAACACCATATATTTT	CASSFRGGNTIYF
TRBD1	few	TRBJ2-1	TRBV25-1	TGTGCCAGCGCTAATGCCGGGACAGGGTACTACAATGAGCAGTTCTTC	CASANAGTGYYNEQFF
NA	few	TRBJ2-1	TRBV11-2	TGTGCCAGCAGCCTTTACGAGCGGGTTCCCTACGAGCAGTTCTTC	CASSLYERVPYEQFF
NA	NA	TRBJ2-6	TRBV24-1	TGTGCCACCAGTGATAAAGGGCTTTCCGGGGCCAACGTCCTGACTTTC	CATSDKGLSGANVLTF
NA	many	TRBJ2-3	TRBV6-1	TGTGCCAGCAGTGATGCTCGCGACTTACCTGCAGATACGCAGTATTTT	CASSDARDLPADTQYF
NA	many	TRBJ2-7	TRBV6-1	TGTGCCAGCAGTCCGGGGGTAACGTACGAGCAGTACTTC	CASSPGVTYEQYF
NA	many	TRBJ2-5	TRBV28	TGTGCCAGCAGTTCCGTTGGGACACATCACCAAGAGACCCAGTACTTC	CASSSVGTHHQETQYF
TRBD2	once	TRBJ2-7	TRBV5-1	TGCGCCAGCAGCTCCGGGACTAGCGGGATCCTAACGGTCGAGCAGTACTTC	CASSSGTSGILTVEQYF
NA	many	TRBJ1-2	TRBV12-3/TRBV12-4	TGTGCCAGCAGTCCTGGGCGGGGCTACACCTTC	CASSPGRGYTF
NA	NA	TRBJ2-1	TRBV18	TGTGCCAGCTCACCGACTCTCACAGGGGGGGGCATCTCCTACAATGAGCAGTTCTTC	CASSPTLTGGGISYNEQFF
NA	NA	TRBJ1-4	TRBV25-1	TGTGCCAGCAGTGAAGGTTACTACGGGCCCGAAAAACTGTTTTTT	CASSEGYYGPEKLFF
TRBD2	few	TRBJ2-7	TRBV7-3	TGTGCCAGCAGCAGTACGGGACTAGCGGCTCACGAGCAGTACTTC	CASSSTGLAAHEQYF
TRBD1	many	TRBJ2-7	TRBV20-1	TGCAGTGCGGTTCGGACAGGGGCCTACGAGCAGTACTTC	CSAVRTGAYEQYF
TRBD1	many	TRBJ2-7	TRBV6-2/TRBV6-3	TGTGCCAGCAGTTACCCTCCGGGACAGGGGGCCGACGAGCAGTACTTC	CASSYPPGQGADEQYF
TRBD1	few	TRBJ1-3	TRBV6-1	TGTGCCAGCAGTTCAGGACAGGGCTCTGGAAACACCATATATTTT	CASSSGQGSGNTIYF
NA	many	TRBJ1-2	TRBV5-1	TGCGCCAGCAGCTTGGAGGGACGGCGTAATGGCTACACCTTC	CASSLEGRRNGYTF
NA	NA	TRBJ2-7	TRBV10-3	TGTGCCATCAGTGTTACGACCAGGGAGGCCTACGAGCAGTACTTC	CAISVTTREAYEQYF
TRBD1	NA	TRBJ1-5	TRBV28	TGTGCCAGCAGAAACCCGGGACAGAATCAGCCCCAGCATTTT	CASRNPGQNQPQHF
NA	few	TRBJ2-2	TRBV7-2	TGTGCCAGCAGCCCCCCCTTTGATGGTCGGAACACCGGGGAGCTGTTTTTT	CASSPPFDGRNTGELFF
TRBD1	NA	TRBJ1-5	TRBV6-2/TRBV6-3	TGTGCCAGCAGCTACCTGGGGGACAGGGGGTATAGCAATCAGCCCCAGCATTTT	CASSYLGDRGYSNQPQHF
TRBD1	NA	TRBJ1-1	TRBV28	TGTGCCAGCAATCTACTCCCGGGACAGACCGAAGCTTTCTTT	CASNLLPGQTEAFF
NA	many	TRBJ1-6	TRBV3-1	TGTGCCAGCAGCCAAGGGACGGGGTATAATTCACCCCTCCACTTT	CASSQGTGYNSPLHF
NA	few	TRBJ1-2	TRBV4-3	TGCGCCAGCAGCCAAGATTCGCGAGGGATCGGCGGCTATGGCTACACCTTC	CASSQDSRGIGGYGYTF
NA	many	TRBJ2-1	TRBV24-1	TGTGCCACCAGTTTGGAACCAGGGCCTAACAATGAGCAGTTCTTC	CATSLEPGPNNEQFF
NA	few	TRBJ2-7	TRBV10-3	TGTGCCATCAGTGGGACAGGCGAGATTAGCGGACTCTACGAGCAGTACTTC	CAISGTGEISGLYEQYF
TRBD1	many	TRBJ2-7	TRBV2	TGTGCCAGCAGCCCGGGACAGGGTTCCGAGCAGTACTTC	CASSPGQGSEQYF
TRBD1	many	TRBJ1-1	TRBV7-2	TGTGCCAGCAGCACACAGGGGGCCACTGAAGCTTTCTTT	CASSTQGATEAFF
NA	many	TRBJ1-2	TRBV28	TGTGCCAGCAGTGAATCCCCCGGGGTCGGTGGCTACACCTTC	CASSESPGVGGYTF
NA	few	TRBJ2-7	TRBV9	TGTGCCAGCAGCGTAGCCCCGGACGTTACCTACGAGCAGTACTTC	CASSVAPDVTYEQYF
NA	few	TRBJ2-7	TRBV27	TGTGCCAGCAGTCCCTTAGCGGAAGGAACCTACGAGCAGTACTTC	CASSPLAEGTYEQYF
TRBD1	many	TRBJ1-2	TRBV5-6	TGTGCCAGCAGAAACCAGGGGGCGGTCTATGGCTACACCTTC	CASRNQGAVYGYTF
NA	many	TRBJ1-1	TRBV7-2	TGTGCCAGCAGCCTCCCTACACTGAACACTGAAGCTTTCTTT	CASSLPTLNTEAFF
NA	NA	TRBJ2-2	TRBV6-1	TGTGCCAGCAGGAATACCATAAACACCGGGGAGCTGTTTTTT	CASRNTINTGELFF
NA	many	TRBJ2-3	TRBV2	TGTGCCAGCAGCTGGGGCCAGGTCCGGGATACGCAGTATTTT	CASSWGQVRDTQYF
NA	many	TRBJ2-3	TRBV28	TGTGCCTCAGATAGACCGGGGGATTTCACAGATACGCAGTATTTT	CASDRPGDFTDTQYF